Listed here are 13 T cell receptor beta chains from one sample, sequenced in a study of beta chain features in type 1 diabetes. Every isolated RNA sample was fully reverse transcribed, so sequencing captured expressed TCRB transcripts. The table came from immunoSEQ multiplex PCR; TCRdb's copy has only in-frame clones and leaves some out. The table lists more than 350,000 clones, approximately 10% of them singletons. Specimen: naive CD4+ T cells from blood. Receptors were obtained from a woman aged 18-29 years in good health.

V gene TRBV19 combines with J gene TRBJ1-1; no reliable D call. Between the trimmed V and J ends, which lost 5 bases and 3 bases, there was a span of 10 bases. The CDR3 has 13 residues. Germline CDR1 reads LNHDA; CDR2 reads SQIVND (reference sequence). CDR3 in amino acids: CASSDDGDTEAFF. DNA of the CDR3: TGTGCCAGTAGTGACGATGGGGACACTGAAGCTTTCTTT.

This clone was picked up a small number of times. The chain joins TRBV11-2 to TRBJ2-3, with a weak D call TRBD2 (5 bases). This CDR3 is 13 amino acids long. Germline loops: CDR1 SGHAT, CDR2 FQNNGV. The ends were cut back, 2 bases at V and 4 bases at J, with 7 bases in the middle. The CDR3, as DNA: TGTGCCAGCAGCTTATCGAGGGCAGATACGCAGTATTTT. Translation gives CASSLSRADTQYF.

The chain combines TRBV9 with TRBJ2-3; D might be TRBD2 (5 bases). The CDR3 has 14 residues. V lost 0 bases to trimming and J lost 2 bases, with 7 bases between them. Germline values: CDR1 SGDLS, CDR2 YYNGEE. This chain's CDR3 is CASSVGTHTDTQYF. CDR3 nucleotides: TGTGCCAGCAGCGTAGGGACTCACACAGATACGCAGTATTTT. The variable domain in full, with the rest retrieved from reference TRBV9 and TRBJ2-3, is DSGVTQTPKHLITATGQRVTLRCSPRSGDLSVYWYQQSLDQGLQFLIQYYNGEERAKGNILERFSAQQFPDLHSELNLSSLELGDSALYFCASSVGTHTDTQYFGPGTRLTVL.

The V and J genes are TRBV4-1 and TRBJ1-2; 7 bases match TRBD1. V was clipped by 2 bases and J by 4 bases; unmatched bases: 7. Germline values: CDR1 MGHRA, CDR2 YSYEKL. The CDR3 is 15 amino acids. CDR3 protein: CASSQTPGQIYGYTF. CDR3 nucleotides: TGCGCCAGCAGCCAAACCCCGGGACAGATCTATGGCTACACCTTC.

The sample holds a few counts of this clone. The CDR3 DNA is TGCGCCAGCAGCCCACGCAGGGTCGACGGGGAGCTGTTTTTT. It encodes CASSPRRVDGELFF. This chain connects TRBV4-1 to TRBJ2-2; TRBD1 might be the D (5 bases). Germline V CDR1 and CDR2: MGHRA, YSYEKL. V was trimmed by 4 bases and J by 7 bases, leaving 13 bases between them. The CDR3 is made up of 14 amino acids.

The CDR3 sequence: CASSLAASYTGELFF. In DNA form, the CDR3 reads TGCGCCAGCAGCTTGGCGGCGTCCTACACCGGGGAGCTGTTTTTT. The rearrangement links TRBV5-1 to TRBJ2-2; D not resolved. The CDR3 consists of 15 residues. Germline CDR1 SGHRS, CDR2 YFSETQ. The ends were cut back, 0 bases at V and 3 bases at J, with 9 bases in the middle.

This clone showed up just a few times. CDR3 bases: TGTGCCAGTAGACAGATGGGAGTCTATGGCTACACCTTC. Protein sequence: CASRQMGVYGYTF. V is TRBV19 and J is TRBJ1-2; D is unclear. Per the germline V gene, CDR1 is LNHDA and CDR2 is SQIVND (reference sequence). The ends were cut back, 6 bases at V and 4 bases at J, with 12 bases in the middle. The CDR3 has 13 residues.

The gene calls are TRBV4-3 and TRBJ1-3; D is unclear. Trimming shortened V by 4 bases and J by 0 bases, and 10 bases separated the two germline ends. The germline CDR1 and CDR2 sequences are LGHNA and YSLEER. The CDR3 totals 15 residues. CDR3 in amino acids: CASSRTSGSGNTIYF. CDR3 sequence (DNA): TGCGCCAGCAGCCGGACGAGCGGCTCTGGAAACACCATATATTTT.

Here the CDR3 DNA reads TGCAGCGCGAATGACAGGGGGCTAGGTCAGCCCCAGCATTTT. Residues: CSANDRGLGQPQHF. J is TRBJ1-5 and V is TRBV29-1, with 10 positions matching TRBD1. The CDR3 loop spans 14 amino acids. The J segment lost 6 bases and the V segment lost 7 bases, leaving 9 bases of the junction unmatched. Germline CDR1 SQVTM, CDR2 ANQGSEA.

This clone was seen more than once but under ten times. This rearrangement joins TRBV27 to TRBJ2-2, with D unresolved. CDR1 is MNHEY and CDR2 is SMNVEV in the germline V gene (reference sequence). CDR3 length: 17 residues. Trimming pared 7 bases from V and 7 bases from J, leaving 25 bases between. CDR3 loop: CASTLYQFDVPRGELFF. Written as DNA, the CDR3 is TGTGCCAGCACCTTATACCAATTCGATGTCCCGCGCGGGGAGCTGTTTTTT.

This chain joins TRBV7-8 and TRBJ2-7, with D perhaps given as TRBD1 or TRBD2 (5 bases each). Trimming stripped 6 bases from V and 2 bases from J, with 20 bases between. CDR1 is SGHVS and CDR2 is FQNEAQ in the germline V gene. The CDR3 totals 16 residues. CDR3 region: CASRKGTAVGTYEQYF. The CDR3 coding sequence is TGTGCCAGCAGAAAGGGGACCGCAGTGGGAACCTACGAGCAGTACTTC.

The sample holds a few counts of this clone. The rearrangement links TRBV2 to TRBJ2-2, with D hard to call. This CDR3 region has 14 residues. Germline V gives CDR1 SNHLY, CDR2 FYNNEI. The ends were cut back, 6 bases at V and 0 bases at J, with 8 bases in the middle. The DNA of the CDR3 is TGTGCCAGCAGAACCCAGGCGAACACCGGGGAGCTGTTTTTT. Amino acid sequence: CASRTQANTGELFF. The full variable domain, rest sourced from reference TRBV2 and TRBJ2-2, is EPEVTQTPSHQVTQMGQEVILRCVPISNHLYFYWYRQILGQKVEFLVSFYNNEISEKSEIFDDQFSVERPDGSNFTLKIRSTKLEDSAMYFCASRTQANTGELFFGEGSRLTVL.

In its sample, this clone was seen a few times. The rearrangement links TRBV6-6 to TRBJ2-7; TRBD1 matches at 7 bases. This CDR3 spans 12 amino acids. The germline CDR1 and CDR2 sequences are MNHNY and SVGAGI (reference sequence). V lost 6 bases and J lost 6; bases outside the gene matches: 5. CDR3 bases: TGTGCCAGCAGCCCCGACAGGGCCGAGCAGTACGTC. Amino acids: CASSPDRAEQYV.